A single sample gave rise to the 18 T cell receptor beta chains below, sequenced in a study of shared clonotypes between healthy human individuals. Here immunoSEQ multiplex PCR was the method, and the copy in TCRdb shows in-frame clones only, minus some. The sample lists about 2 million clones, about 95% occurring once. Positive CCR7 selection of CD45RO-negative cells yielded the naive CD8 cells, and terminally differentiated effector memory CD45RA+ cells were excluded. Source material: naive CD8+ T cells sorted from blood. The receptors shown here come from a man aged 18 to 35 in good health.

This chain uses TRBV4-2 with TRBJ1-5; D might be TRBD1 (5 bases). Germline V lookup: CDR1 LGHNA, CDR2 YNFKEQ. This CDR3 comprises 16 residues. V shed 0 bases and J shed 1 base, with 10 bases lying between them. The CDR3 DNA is TGTGCCAGCAGCCAAGATTGGGCAGGGAGCAATCAGCCCCAGCATTTT. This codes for CASSQDWAGSNQPQHF.

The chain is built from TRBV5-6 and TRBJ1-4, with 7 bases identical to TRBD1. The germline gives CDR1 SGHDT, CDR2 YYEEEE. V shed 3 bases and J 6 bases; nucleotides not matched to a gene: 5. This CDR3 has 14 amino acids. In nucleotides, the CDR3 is TGTGCCAGCAGCTCCGAGGGGGCAGATGAAAAACTGTTTTTT. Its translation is CASSSEGADEKLFF.

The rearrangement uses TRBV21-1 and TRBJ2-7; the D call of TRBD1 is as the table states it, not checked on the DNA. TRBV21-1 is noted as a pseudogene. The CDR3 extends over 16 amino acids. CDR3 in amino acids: CASSKAHSLYSYEQYF. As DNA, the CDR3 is TGTGCCAGCAGCAAAGCTCACAGCCTTTACTCCTACGAGCAGTACTTC.

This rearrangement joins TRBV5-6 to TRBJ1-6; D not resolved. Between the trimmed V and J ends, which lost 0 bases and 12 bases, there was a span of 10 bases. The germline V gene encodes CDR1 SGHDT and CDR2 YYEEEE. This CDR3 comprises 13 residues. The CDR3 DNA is TGTGCCAGCAGCTTGGAGGGCGGAGGACCCCTCCACTTT. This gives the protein CASSLEGGGPLHF.

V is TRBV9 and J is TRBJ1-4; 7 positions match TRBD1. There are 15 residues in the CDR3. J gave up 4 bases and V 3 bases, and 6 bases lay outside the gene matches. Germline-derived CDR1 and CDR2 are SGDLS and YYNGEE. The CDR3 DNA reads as TGTGCCAGCAGCGCTAGGGGGACAGATAATGAAAAACTGTTTTTT. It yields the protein CASSARGTDNEKLFF.

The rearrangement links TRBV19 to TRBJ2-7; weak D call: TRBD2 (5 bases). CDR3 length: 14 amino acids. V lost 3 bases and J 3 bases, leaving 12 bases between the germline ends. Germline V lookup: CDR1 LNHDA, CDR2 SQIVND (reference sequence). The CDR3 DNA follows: TGTGCCAGTAGTATGGCTAGCCGAATCTACGAGCAGTACTTC. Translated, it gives CASSMASRIYEQYF.

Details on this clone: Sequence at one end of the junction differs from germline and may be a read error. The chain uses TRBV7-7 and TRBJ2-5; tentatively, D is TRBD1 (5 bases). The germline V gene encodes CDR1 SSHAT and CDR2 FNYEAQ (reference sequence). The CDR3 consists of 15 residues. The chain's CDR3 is CASSLGVGATETQYF. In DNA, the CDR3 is TGTGCTAGCAGCTTAGGGGTAGGGGCGACGGAGACCCAGTACTTC. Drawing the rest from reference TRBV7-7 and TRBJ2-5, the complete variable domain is GAGVSQSPRYKVTKRGQDVTLRCDPISSHATLYWYQQALGQGPEFLTYFNYEAQPDKSGLPSDRFSAERPEGSISTLTIQRTEQRDSAMYRCASSLGVGATETQYFGPGTRLLVL.

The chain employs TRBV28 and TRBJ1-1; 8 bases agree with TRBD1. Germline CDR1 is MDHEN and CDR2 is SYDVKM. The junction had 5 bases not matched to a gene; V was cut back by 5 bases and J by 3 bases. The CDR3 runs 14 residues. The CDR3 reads CASSTGGEDTEAFF. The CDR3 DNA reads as TGTGCCAGCAGTACAGGGGGAGAGGACACTGAAGCTTTCTTT.

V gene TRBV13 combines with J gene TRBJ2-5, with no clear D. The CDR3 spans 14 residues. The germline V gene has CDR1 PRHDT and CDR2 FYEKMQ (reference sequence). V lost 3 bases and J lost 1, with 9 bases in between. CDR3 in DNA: TGTGCCAGCAGCTTGTGGTCCGCCCAAGAGACCCAGTACTTC. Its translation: CASSLWSAQETQYF.

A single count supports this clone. The CDR3 DNA reads as TGTGCCAGCTCACCGTCGGTGGTTGAGCAGTTCTTC. Residues: CASSPSVVEQFF. V gene TRBV18 combines with J gene TRBJ2-1; D gene ambiguous. The CDR3 totals 12 residues. Germline loops: CDR1 KGHSH, CDR2 LQKENI. Deletions cut 3 bases from V and 9 bases from J, with 9 bases between.

CDR3 DNA sequence: TGTGCCAGCAGTTTGCTAGTGGCAGGGGGCGACTATGGCTACACCTTC. Amino acid sequence: CASSLLVAGGDYGYTF. The chain combines TRBV28 with TRBJ1-2, with 8 bases matching TRBD1. The J segment lost 3 bases and the V segment lost 3 bases, leaving 9 bases of the junction unmatched. The CDR3 contains 16 residues. Germline assignment: CDR1 MDHEN and CDR2 SYDVKM.

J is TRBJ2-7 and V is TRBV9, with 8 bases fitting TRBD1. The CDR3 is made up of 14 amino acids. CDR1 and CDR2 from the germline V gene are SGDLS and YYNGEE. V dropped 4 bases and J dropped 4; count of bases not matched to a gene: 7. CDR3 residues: CASSPTGVGYEQYF. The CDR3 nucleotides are TGTGCCAGCAGCCCGACAGGGGTGGGTTACGAGCAGTACTTC.

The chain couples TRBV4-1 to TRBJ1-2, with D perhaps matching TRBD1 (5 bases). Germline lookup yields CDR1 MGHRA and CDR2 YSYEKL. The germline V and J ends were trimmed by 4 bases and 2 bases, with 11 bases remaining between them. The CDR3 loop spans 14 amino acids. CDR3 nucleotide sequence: TGCGCCAGCAGCCCCCCACAGGAAAACTATGGCTACACCTTC. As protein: CASSPPQENYGYTF.

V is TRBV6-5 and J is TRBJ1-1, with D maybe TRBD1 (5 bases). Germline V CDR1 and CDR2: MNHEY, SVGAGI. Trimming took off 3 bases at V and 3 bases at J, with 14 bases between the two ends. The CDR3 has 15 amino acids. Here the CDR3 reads CASSYWFGRDTEAFF. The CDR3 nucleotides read TGTGCCAGCAGTTATTGGTTCGGCAGGGACACTGAAGCTTTCTTT.

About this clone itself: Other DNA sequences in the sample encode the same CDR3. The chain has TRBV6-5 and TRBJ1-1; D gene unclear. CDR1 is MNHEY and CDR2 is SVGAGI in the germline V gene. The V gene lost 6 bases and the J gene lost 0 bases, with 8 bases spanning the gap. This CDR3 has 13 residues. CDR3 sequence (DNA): TGTGCCAGCAGAACGGGCGTGAACACTGAAGCTTTCTTT. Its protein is CASRTGVNTEAFF.

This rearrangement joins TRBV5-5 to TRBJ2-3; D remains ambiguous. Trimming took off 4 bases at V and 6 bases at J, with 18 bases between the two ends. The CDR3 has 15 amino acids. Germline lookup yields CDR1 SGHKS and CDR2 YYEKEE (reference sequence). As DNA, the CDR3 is TGTGCCAGCAGCCCGGACCTACCATTCGTGGATACGCAGTATTTT. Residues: CASSPDLPFVDTQYF.

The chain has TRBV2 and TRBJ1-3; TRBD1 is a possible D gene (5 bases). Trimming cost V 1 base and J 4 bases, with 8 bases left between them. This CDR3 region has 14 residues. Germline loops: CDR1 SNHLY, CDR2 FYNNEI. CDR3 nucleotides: TGTGCCAGCAGTGAAGAGGGGTGGGGAAACACCATATATTTT. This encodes CASSEEGWGNTIYF.

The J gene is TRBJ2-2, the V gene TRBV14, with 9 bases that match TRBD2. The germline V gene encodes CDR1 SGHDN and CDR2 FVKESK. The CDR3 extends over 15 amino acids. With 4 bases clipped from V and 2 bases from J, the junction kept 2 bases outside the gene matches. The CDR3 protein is CASSPGLANTGELFF. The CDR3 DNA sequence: TGTGCCAGCAGCCCGGGACTAGCTAACACCGGGGAGCTGTTTTTT.